There are a few counts of the clone carrying this T cell receptor beta chain. Collection of 7.5 to 10 milliliters of peripheral blood was performed for each donor. Researchers report isolating at least 6.5 million PBMCs per sample. Using a J-beta primer mix together with a sample-barcoded 5' primer, a second PCR was run for roughly 6 to 11 cycles. One entry per CDR3 protein, called by TCRdb with MiXCR from the 5' RACE reads. The sample has some 1.5 million distinct CDR3 sequences; approximately 43% are singletons. The sample belongs to a study of blood T cells in healthy people across ages. The CDR3 spans 15 residues. V lost 4 bases, J lost 9 bases, and 11 bases stayed unmatched. Germline V gives CDR1 LGHDT, CDR2 YNNKEL (reference sequence).

Material: blood. V and J are TRBV3-1 and TRBJ2-3; 9 nucleotides align to TRBD1. The sequence came from a young woman in good health. As DNA, the CDR3 is TGTGCCAGCAGCCTAGGTGGGACAGGGATGCCAACGCAGTATTTT. Its protein product is CASSLGGTGMPTQYF.